This T cell receptor (beta chain) was captured in a study of blood T cell repertoires in COVID-19. About the study: Sites in the United States, Italy and Spain provided acute and convalescent COVID-19 samples. T cells, B-cell-depleted T cells, or PBMCs provided the cDNA or gDNA that served as material.

Germline CDR1 and CDR2: SGHRS and YFSETQ. V lost 0 bases, J lost 5 bases, and 11 bases lay in between. The CDR3 has 14 residues. Seattle participants joined during active infection and were tracked over time. Methods used by the authors: Amplification from reference gene primers served as the basis for estimated nucleated cell counts. Repertoires were generated with immunoSEQ multiplex PCR, while TCRdb's copy carries only in-frame clones and drops some. That table furnishes V, J and clone size, whereas the DNA furnished D and trimming. The sample has fewer than 600,000 clones, about 88% seen once. The receptor comes from a man between 18 and 35 years old with COVID-19, enrolled during active disease. The rearrangement links TRBV5-1 to TRBJ2-5; perhaps TRBD2 as D (6 bases). Input material: peripheral blood. For the CDR3, the DNA is TGCGCCAGCAGCTTGGGATCGGGAGACGAGACCCAGTACTTC. Amino acid sequence: CASSLGSGDETQYF.